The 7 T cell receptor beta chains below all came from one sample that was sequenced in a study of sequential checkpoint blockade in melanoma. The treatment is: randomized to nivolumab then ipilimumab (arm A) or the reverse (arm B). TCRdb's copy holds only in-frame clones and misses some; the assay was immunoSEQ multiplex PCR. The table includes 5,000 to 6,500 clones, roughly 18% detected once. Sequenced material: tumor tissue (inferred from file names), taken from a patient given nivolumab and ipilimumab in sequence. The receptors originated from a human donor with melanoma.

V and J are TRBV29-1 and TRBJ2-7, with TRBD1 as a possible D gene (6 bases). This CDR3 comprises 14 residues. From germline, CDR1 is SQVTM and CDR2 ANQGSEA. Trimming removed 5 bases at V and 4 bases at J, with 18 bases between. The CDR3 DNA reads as TGCAGCGTTCGCCGGGAACTCAGGGGTTACGAGCAGTACTTC. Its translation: CSVRRELRGYEQYF.

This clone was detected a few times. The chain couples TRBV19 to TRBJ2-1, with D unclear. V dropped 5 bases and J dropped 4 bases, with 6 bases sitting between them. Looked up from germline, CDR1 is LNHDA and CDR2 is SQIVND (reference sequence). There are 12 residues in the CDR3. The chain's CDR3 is CASSSQYNEQFF. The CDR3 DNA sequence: TGTGCCAGTAGTTCTCAATACAATGAGCAGTTCTTC.

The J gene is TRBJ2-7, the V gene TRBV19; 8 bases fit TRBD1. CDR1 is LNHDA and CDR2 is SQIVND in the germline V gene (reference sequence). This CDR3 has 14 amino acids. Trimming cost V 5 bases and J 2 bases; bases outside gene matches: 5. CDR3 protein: CASSVGQGTYEQYF. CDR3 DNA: TGTGCCAGTAGTGTTGGACAGGGCACCTACGAGCAGTACTTC.

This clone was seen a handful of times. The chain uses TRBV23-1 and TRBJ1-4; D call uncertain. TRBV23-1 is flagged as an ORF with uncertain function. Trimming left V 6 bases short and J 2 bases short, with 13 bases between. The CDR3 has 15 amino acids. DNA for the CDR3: TGCGCCAGCAGCCAAGATAGGCGTACTAATGAAAAACTGTTTTTT. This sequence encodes CASSQDRRTNEKLFF.

This CDR3 is CASSIGTKLNTEAFF. The CDR3 nucleotides are TGTGCCAGTAGTATCGGGACGAAGCTGAACACTGAAGCTTTCTTT. The chain recombines TRBV19 with TRBJ1-1; tentative D call: TRBD1 (5 bases). The CDR3 sequence is 15 residues long. The germline V and J ends were trimmed by 3 bases and 0 bases, with 11 bases remaining between them. Germline values: CDR1 LNHDA, CDR2 SQIVND (reference sequence).

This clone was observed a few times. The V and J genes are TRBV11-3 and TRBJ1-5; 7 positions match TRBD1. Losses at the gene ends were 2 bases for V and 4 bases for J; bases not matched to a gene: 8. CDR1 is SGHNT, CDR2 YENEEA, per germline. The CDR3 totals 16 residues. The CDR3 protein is CASSLNAGTANQPQHF. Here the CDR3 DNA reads TGTGCCAGCAGCTTAAACGCCGGGACAGCAAATCAGCCCCAGCATTTT. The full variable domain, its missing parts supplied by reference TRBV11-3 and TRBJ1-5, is EAGVVQSPRYKIIEKKQPVAFWCNPISGHNTLYWYLQNLGQGPELLIRYENEEAVDDSQLPKDRFSAERLKGVDSTLKIQPAELGDSAVYLCASSLNAGTANQPQHFGDGTRLSIL.

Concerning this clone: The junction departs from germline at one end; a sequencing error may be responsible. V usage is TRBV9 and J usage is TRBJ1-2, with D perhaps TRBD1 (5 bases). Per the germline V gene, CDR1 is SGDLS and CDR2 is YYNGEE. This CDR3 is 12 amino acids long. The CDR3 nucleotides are TGTGCCAGCAGCGACGACTCTCCGGGACTGAACTTC. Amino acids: CASSDDSPGLNF.